A selection of T cell receptor beta chains follows, all from one sample in a study of T cell responses to AZD1222 COVID-19 vaccine. The table came from immunoSEQ multiplex PCR; TCRdb's copy has only in-frame clones and leaves some out. The sample lists approximately 84,000 clones, approximately 91% seen once, with 2% to 3% in the top ten. The sequenced sample was peripheral blood, obtained on day 0 of AZD1222 vaccination. The source of these receptors is an adult in good health. The CDR3 runs from the conserved cysteine through the conserved F or W. The D gene is left open where the match is weak. Expanded clones get a size class; other rows say once, few or many, or leave the size out.

J gene: TRBJ2-3; V gene: TRBV10-3; D gene: TRBD2; clone size: few; CDR3 protein: CAISVPEGLGTDTQYF; CDR3 DNA: TGTGCCATCAGTGTACCCGAGGGACTAGGCACAGATACGCAGTATTTT
J gene: TRBJ1-1; V gene: TRBV30; D gene: NA; clone size: NA; CDR3 protein: CAWTPGPNTEAFF; CDR3 DNA: TGTGCCTGGACTCCGGGCCCGAACACTGAAGCTTTCTTT
J gene: TRBJ1-5; V gene: TRBV27; D gene: TRBD1; clone size: NA; CDR3 protein: CASSPDRGLDQPQHF; CDR3 DNA: TGTGCCAGCAGCCCAGACAGGGGGCTGGATCAGCCCCAGCATTTT
J gene: TRBJ2-1; V gene: TRBV30; D gene: NA; clone size: NA; CDR3 protein: CAWSVLREQFF; CDR3 DNA: TGTGCCTGGAGTGTACTTAGGGAGCAGTTCTTC
J gene: TRBJ1-5; V gene: TRBV2; D gene: TRBD1; clone size: NA; CDR3 protein: CASSRDRTDSNQPQHF; CDR3 DNA: TGTGCCAGCAGTCGGGACAGGACGGATAGCAATCAGCCCCAGCATTTT
J gene: TRBJ2-2; V gene: TRBV19; D gene: NA; clone size: NA; CDR3 protein: CASSPSNFPGELFF; CDR3 DNA: TGTGCCAGTAGTCCGTCTAACTTCCCCGGGGAGCTGTTTTTT
J gene: TRBJ1-6; V gene: TRBV6-5; D gene: NA; clone size: NA; CDR3 protein: CASSYTGAYNSPLHF; CDR3 DNA: TGTGCCAGCAGTTACACGGGGGCATATAATTCACCCCTCCACTTT
J gene: TRBJ2-5; V gene: TRBV18; D gene: TRBD1; clone size: NA; CDR3 protein: CASSTRGTGRLQETQYF; CDR3 DNA: TGTGCCAGCTCTACTAGAGGGACAGGGAGACTCCAAGAGACCCAGTACTTC
J gene: TRBJ1-2; V gene: TRBV6-2/TRBV6-3; D gene: TRBD1; clone size: NA; CDR3 protein: CASSYSQGDYGYTF; CDR3 DNA: TGTGCCAGCAGTTACTCTCAGGGGGACTATGGCTACACCTTC
J gene: TRBJ1-1; V gene: TRBV5-1; D gene: NA; clone size: NA; CDR3 protein: CASSSSGDTEAFF; CDR3 DNA: TGCGCCAGCAGCTCTTCAGGGGACACTGAAGCTTTCTTT
J gene: TRBJ2-7; V gene: TRBV30; D gene: TRBD1; clone size: few; CDR3 protein: CAWSLTGGIDEQYF; CDR3 DNA: TGTGCCTGGAGTTTGACAGGGGGCATCGACGAGCAGTACTTC
J gene: TRBJ2-5; V gene: TRBV18; D gene: TRBD1; clone size: NA; CDR3 protein: CASSPRGPGQETQYF; CDR3 DNA: TGTGCCAGCTCACCTAGGGGGCCGGGCCAAGAGACCCAGTACTTC
J gene: TRBJ2-4; V gene: TRBV5-1; D gene: NA; clone size: NA; CDR3 protein: CASSPGSLGNIQYF; CDR3 DNA: TGCGCCAGCAGCCCAGGGTCTCTCGGGAACATTCAGTACTTC
J gene: TRBJ1-1; V gene: TRBV25-1; D gene: TRBD1; clone size: NA; CDR3 protein: CASSGGTENTEAFF; CDR3 DNA: TGTGCCAGCAGTGGGGGGACAGAGAACACTGAAGCTTTCTTT
J gene: TRBJ1-5; V gene: TRBV21-1; D gene: NA; clone size: NA; CDR3 protein: CASSKTIEWGYYREEGPVQPQHF; CDR3 DNA: TGTGCCAGCAGCAAAACCATAGAATGGGGGTACTACAGAGAGGAAGGACCCGTTCAGCCCCAGCATTTT
J gene: TRBJ1-1; V gene: TRBV7-9; D gene: TRBD1; clone size: NA; CDR3 protein: CASSLEGTGNTEAFF; CDR3 DNA: TGTGCCAGCAGCTTAGAGGGGACAGGGAACACTGAAGCTTTCTTT
J gene: TRBJ1-4; V gene: TRBV19; D gene: NA; clone size: NA; CDR3 protein: CASSTAGVATNEKLFF; CDR3 DNA: TGTGCCAGTAGTACCGCGGGAGTTGCAACTAATGAAAAACTGTTTTTT
J gene: TRBJ1-1; V gene: TRBV18; D gene: TRBD1; clone size: NA; CDR3 protein: CASSPALQQGTGRGAFF; CDR3 DNA: TGTGCCAGCTCACCAGCCCTACAACAAGGGACAGGCCGCGGGGCTTTCTTT
J gene: TRBJ1-2; V gene: TRBV2; D gene: NA; clone size: NA; CDR3 protein: CASSEQSQGYGYTF; CDR3 DNA: TGTGCCAGCAGTGAACAGTCCCAGGGCTATGGCTACACCTTC
J gene: TRBJ1-2; V gene: TRBV5-1; D gene: NA; clone size: NA; CDR3 protein: CASSEAGDFNYGYTF; CDR3 DNA: TGCGCCAGCAGTGAAGCAGGGGATTTCAACTATGGCTACACCTTC
J gene: TRBJ1-1; V gene: TRBV7-2; D gene: NA; clone size: NA; CDR3 protein: CASRPTVQDTEAFF; CDR3 DNA: TGTGCCAGCAGACCGACGGTACAAGACACTGAAGCTTTCTTT
J gene: TRBJ2-3; V gene: TRBV4-3; D gene: NA; clone size: NA; CDR3 protein: CASSQDGGTQYF; CDR3 DNA: TGCGCCAGCAGCCAAGATGGAGGTACGCAGTATTTT
J gene: TRBJ1-1; V gene: TRBV3-1/TRBV3-2; D gene: NA; clone size: NA; CDR3 protein: CASSQGFKGGSGTEAFF; CDR3 DNA: TGTGCCAGCAGCCAAGGGTTTAAAGGAGGGAGTGGCACTGAAGCTTTCTTT
J gene: TRBJ1-6; V gene: TRBV5-6; D gene: NA; clone size: NA; CDR3 protein: CASSLGQLNSPLHF; CDR3 DNA: TGTGCCAGCAGCTTGGGGCAGCTTAATTCACCCCTCCACTTT
J gene: TRBJ2-5; V gene: TRBV5-5; D gene: TRBD2; clone size: few; CDR3 protein: CASSLELAGGRETQYF; CDR3 DNA: TGTGCCAGCAGCTTGGAGCTAGCGGGGGGGCGAGAGACCCAGTACTTC
J gene: TRBJ1-4; V gene: TRBV6-5; D gene: NA; clone size: NA; CDR3 protein: CASRDSSNENLFF; CDR3 DNA: TGTGCCAGCAGAGACAGCTCTAATGAAAACCTGTTTTTT
J gene: TRBJ1-4; V gene: TRBV2; D gene: TRBD1; clone size: NA; CDR3 protein: CASLQGAWEKLFF; CDR3 DNA: TGTGCCAGCCTACAGGGGGCTTGGGAAAAACTGTTTTTT
J gene: TRBJ2-1; V gene: TRBV5-6; D gene: NA; clone size: NA; CDR3 protein: CASSSAWFGYEQFF; CDR3 DNA: TGTGCCAGCAGCTCCGCTTGGTTTGGGTATGAGCAGTTCTTC
J gene: TRBJ1-3; V gene: TRBV19; D gene: TRBD1; clone size: NA; CDR3 protein: CASKQGALGNTIYF; CDR3 DNA: TGTGCCAGCAAACAGGGGGCGCTTGGAAACACCATATATTTT
J gene: TRBJ1-5; V gene: TRBV7-8; D gene: TRBD1; clone size: NA; CDR3 protein: CASSSSQGNSNQPQHF; CDR3 DNA: TGTGCCAGCAGCTCCTCACAGGGGAATAGCAATCAGCCCCAGCATTTT
J gene: TRBJ2-5; V gene: TRBV5-1; D gene: TRBD1; clone size: NA; CDR3 protein: CASSSSGTGGRLGETQYF; CDR3 DNA: TGCGCCAGCAGCTCCTCCGGGACAGGGGGCCGGCTGGGAGAGACCCAGTACTTC
J gene: TRBJ1-1; V gene: TRBV11-2; D gene: TRBD1; clone size: NA; CDR3 protein: CASSLDWGQGSMNTEAFF; CDR3 DNA: TGTGCCAGCAGCTTAGATTGGGGACAGGGAAGTATGAACACTGAAGCTTTCTTT
J gene: TRBJ2-1; V gene: TRBV6-5; D gene: NA; clone size: NA; CDR3 protein: CASSYSSVAIYNEQFF; CDR3 DNA: TGTGCCAGCAGTTACTCGTCTGTAGCGATCTACAATGAGCAGTTCTTC
J gene: TRBJ2-1; V gene: TRBV12-3/TRBV12-4; D gene: NA; clone size: NA; CDR3 protein: CASSRFTEQFF; CDR3 DNA: TGTGCCAGCAGCCGATTCACTGAGCAGTTCTTC
J gene: TRBJ1-1; V gene: TRBV6-1; D gene: TRBD1; clone size: NA; CDR3 protein: CASSEAVRGDRVFPSVEAFF; CDR3 DNA: TGTGCCAGCAGTGAAGCTGTACGAGGGGACAGGGTTTTCCCTTCCGTTGAAGCTTTCTTT
J gene: TRBJ2-6; V gene: TRBV14; D gene: TRBD1; clone size: NA; CDR3 protein: CASSPGQGISGANVLTF; CDR3 DNA: TGTGCCAGCAGCCCGGGACAGGGAATCTCCGGGGCCAACGTCCTGACTTTC
J gene: TRBJ1-1; V gene: TRBV27; D gene: NA; clone size: NA; CDR3 protein: CASRRKQGLNTEAFF; CDR3 DNA: TGTGCCAGCAGAAGGAAACAGGGATTGAACACTGAAGCTTTCTTT
J gene: TRBJ2-1; V gene: TRBV12-3/TRBV12-4; D gene: NA; clone size: NA; CDR3 protein: CASRRENNEQFF; CDR3 DNA: TGTGCCAGCAGGAGGGAGAACAATGAGCAGTTCTTC
J gene: TRBJ2-1; V gene: TRBV28; D gene: TRBD2; clone size: NA; CDR3 protein: CASIPSGTSGYNEQFF; CDR3 DNA: TGTGCCAGCATTCCCTCCGGGACTAGCGGCTACAATGAGCAGTTCTTC
J gene: TRBJ1-2; V gene: TRBV6-5; D gene: TRBD1; clone size: NA; CDR3 protein: CASRSQGNYGYTF; CDR3 DNA: TGTGCCAGCAGATCACAGGGGAACTATGGCTACACCTTC
J gene: TRBJ2-1; V gene: TRBV29-1; D gene: NA; clone size: NA; CDR3 protein: CSVVGGRLVDEQFF; CDR3 DNA: TGCAGCGTTGTAGGGGGGAGATTAGTCGATGAGCAGTTCTTC